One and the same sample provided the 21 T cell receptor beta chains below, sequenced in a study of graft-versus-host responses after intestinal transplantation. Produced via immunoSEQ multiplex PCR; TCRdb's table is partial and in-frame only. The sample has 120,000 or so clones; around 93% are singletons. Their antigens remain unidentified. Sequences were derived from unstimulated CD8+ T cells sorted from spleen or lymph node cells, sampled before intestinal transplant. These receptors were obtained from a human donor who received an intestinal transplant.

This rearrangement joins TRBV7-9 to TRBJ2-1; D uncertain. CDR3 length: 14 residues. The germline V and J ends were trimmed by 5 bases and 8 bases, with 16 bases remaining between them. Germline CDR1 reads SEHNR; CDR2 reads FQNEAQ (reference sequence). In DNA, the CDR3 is TGTGCCAGCAGCGGAAGATCCCGGGTGGATGAGCAGTTCTTC. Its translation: CASSGRSRVDEQFF.

Here the CDR3 DNA reads TGCGCCAGCAGCCAAGAAAGGACTAGCCCAGAGACCCAGTACTTC. Protein product: CASSQERTSPETQYF. The genes are TRBV4-1 and TRBJ2-5, with 8 bases matching TRBD2. Germline V gene sequence: CDR1 MGHRA, CDR2 YSYEKL. With 0 bases clipped from V and 4 bases from J, the junction kept 4 bases outside the gene matches. There are 15 residues in the CDR3.

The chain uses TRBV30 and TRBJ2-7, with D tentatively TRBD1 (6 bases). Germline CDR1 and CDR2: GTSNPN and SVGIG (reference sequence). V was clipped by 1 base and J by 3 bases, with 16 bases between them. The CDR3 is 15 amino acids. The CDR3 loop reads CAWSGGGQLFYEQYF. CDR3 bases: TGTGCCTGGAGTGGAGGAGGACAGCTTTTCTACGAGCAGTACTTC.

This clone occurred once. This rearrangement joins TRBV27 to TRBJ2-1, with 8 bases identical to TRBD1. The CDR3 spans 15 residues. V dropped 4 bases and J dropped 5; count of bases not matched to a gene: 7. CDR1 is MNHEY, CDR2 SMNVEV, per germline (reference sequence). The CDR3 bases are TGTGCCAGCAGTTATACAGGGGGTTCCCACAATGAGCAGTTCTTC. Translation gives CASSYTGGSHNEQFF.

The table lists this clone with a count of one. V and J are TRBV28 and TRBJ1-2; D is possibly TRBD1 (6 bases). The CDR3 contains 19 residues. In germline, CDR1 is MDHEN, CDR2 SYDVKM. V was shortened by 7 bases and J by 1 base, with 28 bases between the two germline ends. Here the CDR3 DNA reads TGTGCCAGCACCACAATTATCCTACAGGACAGCTTTCATAACTATGGCTACACCTTC. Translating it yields CASTTIILQDSFHNYGYTF.

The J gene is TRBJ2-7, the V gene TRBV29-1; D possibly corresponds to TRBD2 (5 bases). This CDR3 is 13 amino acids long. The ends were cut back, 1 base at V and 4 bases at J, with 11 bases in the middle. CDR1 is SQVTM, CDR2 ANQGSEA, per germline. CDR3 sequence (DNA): TGCAGCGTTGAAGGGTCCGAGGGTTACGAGCAGTACTTC. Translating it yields CSVEGSEGYEQYF.

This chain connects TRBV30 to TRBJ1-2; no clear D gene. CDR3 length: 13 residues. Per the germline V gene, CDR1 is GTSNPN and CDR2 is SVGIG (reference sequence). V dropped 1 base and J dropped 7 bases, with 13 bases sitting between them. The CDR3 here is CAWSGLTWGGYTF. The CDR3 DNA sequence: TGTGCCTGGAGTGGGCTGACCTGGGGTGGCTACACCTTC.

CDR3 DNA sequence: TGTGCCAGCAGTGATTTCCGGCAGTCCGGCTACACCTTC. This translates into CASSDFRQSGYTF. The rearrangement links TRBV6-5 to TRBJ1-2; D not certain. This CDR3 is built from 13 residues. CDR1 and CDR2 (germline): MNHEY, SVGAGI. V shed 5 bases and J shed 8 bases, with 15 bases lying between them.

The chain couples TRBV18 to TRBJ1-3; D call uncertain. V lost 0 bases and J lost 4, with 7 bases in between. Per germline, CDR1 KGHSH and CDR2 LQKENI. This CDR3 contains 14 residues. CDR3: CASSPPDEGNTIYF. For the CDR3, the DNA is TGTGCCAGCTCACCACCGGACGAAGGAAACACCATATATTTT.

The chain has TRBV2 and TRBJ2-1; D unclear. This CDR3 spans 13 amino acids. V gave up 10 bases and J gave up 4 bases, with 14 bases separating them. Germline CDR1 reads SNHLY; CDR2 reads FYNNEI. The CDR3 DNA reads TGTGCCACCGGTCCCCCAGATTACAATGAGCAGTTCTTC. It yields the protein CATGPPDYNEQFF.

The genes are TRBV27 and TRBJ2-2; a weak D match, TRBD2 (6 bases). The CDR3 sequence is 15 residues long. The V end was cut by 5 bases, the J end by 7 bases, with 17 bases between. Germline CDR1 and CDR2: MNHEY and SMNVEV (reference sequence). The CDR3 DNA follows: TGTGCCAGCAGTACTCTAGCGTTCGGTGGCGGGGAGCTGTTTTTT. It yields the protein CASSTLAFGGGELFF.

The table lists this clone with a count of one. Here the CDR3 DNA reads TGTGCCAGCAGCGTAGGGGGGGGCGGGGCCAACGTCCTGACTTTC. Translating gives CASSVGGGGANVLTF. The chain recombines TRBV9 with TRBJ2-6; weak D call: TRBD2 (7 bases). The CDR3 is 15 residues long. From germline, CDR1 is SGDLS and CDR2 YYNGEE. V shed 0 bases and J shed 4 bases, with 8 bases lying between them.

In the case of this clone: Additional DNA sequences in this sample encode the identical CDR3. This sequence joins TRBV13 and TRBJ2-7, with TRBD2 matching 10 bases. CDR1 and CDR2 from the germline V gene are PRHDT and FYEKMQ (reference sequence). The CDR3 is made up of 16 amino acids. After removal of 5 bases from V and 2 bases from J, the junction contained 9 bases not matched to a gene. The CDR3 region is CASSTRTSGPPYEQYF. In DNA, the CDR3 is TGTGCCAGCAGCACACGGACTAGCGGACCCCCCTACGAGCAGTACTTC. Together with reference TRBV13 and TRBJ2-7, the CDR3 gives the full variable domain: AAGVIQSPRHLIKEKRETATLKCYPIPRHDTVYWYQQGPGQDPQFLISFYEKMQSDKGSIPDRFSAQQFSDYHSELNMSSLELGDSALYFCASSTRTSGPPYEQYFGPGTRLTVT.

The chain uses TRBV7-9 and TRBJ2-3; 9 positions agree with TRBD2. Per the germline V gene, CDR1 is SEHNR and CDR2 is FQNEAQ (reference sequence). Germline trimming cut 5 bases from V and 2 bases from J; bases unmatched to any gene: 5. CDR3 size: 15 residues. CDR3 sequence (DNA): TGTGCCAGCAGCCAGACTAGCGGTTACACAGATACGCAGTATTTT. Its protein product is CASSQTSGYTDTQYF.

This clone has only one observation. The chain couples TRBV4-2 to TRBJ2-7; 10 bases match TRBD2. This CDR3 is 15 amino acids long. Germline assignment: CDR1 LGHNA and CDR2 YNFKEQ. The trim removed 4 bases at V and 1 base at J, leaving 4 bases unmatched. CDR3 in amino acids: CASSLGTSVSYEQYF. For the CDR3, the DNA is TGTGCCAGCAGCCTCGGGACTAGCGTGTCCTACGAGCAGTACTTC.

CDR3 in amino acids: CASSPSGGLYNEQFF. CDR3 sequence (DNA): TGTGCCAGCAGTCCCTCGGGGGGACTTTACAATGAGCAGTTCTTC. The chain carries TRBV6-5 and TRBJ2-1, with TRBD2 matching over 7 bases. Germline CDR1 reads MNHEY; CDR2 reads SVGAGI. With V trimmed by 5 bases and J by 4 bases, 8 bases remained unmatched. The CDR3 is 15 amino acids.

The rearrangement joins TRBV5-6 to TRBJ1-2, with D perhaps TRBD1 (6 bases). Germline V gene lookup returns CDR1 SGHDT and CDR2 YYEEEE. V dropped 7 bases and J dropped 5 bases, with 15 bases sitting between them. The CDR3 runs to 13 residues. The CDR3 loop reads CASARTAFYGYTF. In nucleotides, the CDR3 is TGTGCCAGCGCAAGGACAGCCTTTTATGGCTACACCTTC.

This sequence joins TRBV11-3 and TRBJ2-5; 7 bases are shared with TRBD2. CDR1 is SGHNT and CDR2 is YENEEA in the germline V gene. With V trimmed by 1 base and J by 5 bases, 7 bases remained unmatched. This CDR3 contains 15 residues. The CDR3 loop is CASSLAGGSGETQYF. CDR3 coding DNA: TGTGCCAGCAGCTTAGCGGGAGGATCGGGGGAGACCCAGTACTTC.

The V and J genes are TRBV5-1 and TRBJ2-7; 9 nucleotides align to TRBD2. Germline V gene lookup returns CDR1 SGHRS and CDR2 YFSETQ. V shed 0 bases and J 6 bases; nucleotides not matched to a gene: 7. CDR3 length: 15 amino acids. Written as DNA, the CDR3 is TGCGCCAGCAGCTTGGTTAGCGGGAGCTTTATCGAGCAGTACTTC. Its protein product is CASSLVSGSFIEQYF.

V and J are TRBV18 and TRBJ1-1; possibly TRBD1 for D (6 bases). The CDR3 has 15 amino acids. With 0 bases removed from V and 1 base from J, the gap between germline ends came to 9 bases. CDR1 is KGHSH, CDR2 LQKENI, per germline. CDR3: CASSPPDRPNTEAFF. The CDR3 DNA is TGTGCCAGCTCACCACCCGACAGGCCGAACACTGAAGCTTTCTTT.

CDR3 bases: TGTGCCAGCAGCCAAGAAGGGTACGTGGGACAGGGGAAACTGTTTTTT. Protein sequence: CASSQEGYVGQGKLFF. The V call is TRBV4-2, the J call TRBJ1-4; 10 nucleotides match TRBD1. The CDR3 runs to 16 residues. CDR1 is LGHNA and CDR2 is YNFKEQ in the germline V gene. V gave up 0 bases and J gave up 11 bases; unmatched junction bases: 9.